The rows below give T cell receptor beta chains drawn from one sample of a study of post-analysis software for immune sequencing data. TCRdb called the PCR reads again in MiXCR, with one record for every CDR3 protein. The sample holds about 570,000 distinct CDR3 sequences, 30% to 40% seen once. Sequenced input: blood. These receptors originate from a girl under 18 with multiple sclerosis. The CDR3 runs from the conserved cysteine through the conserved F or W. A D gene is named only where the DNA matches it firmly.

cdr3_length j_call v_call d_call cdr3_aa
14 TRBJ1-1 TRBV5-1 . CASSLRQRTTEAFF
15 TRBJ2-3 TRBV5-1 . CASIRGEPGADTQYF
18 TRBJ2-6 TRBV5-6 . CASNSTFGGISGANVLTF
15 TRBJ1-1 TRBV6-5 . CASKLGGQSNTEAFF
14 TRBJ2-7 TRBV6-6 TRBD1 CASRGTGESYEQYF
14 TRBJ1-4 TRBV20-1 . CSAREPGVGEKLFF
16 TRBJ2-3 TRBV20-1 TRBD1 CSARNPGTGNTDTQYF
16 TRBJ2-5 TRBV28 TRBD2 CASQTRLAGQQETQDF
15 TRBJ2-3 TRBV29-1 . CSAQRSGGPTDTQYF
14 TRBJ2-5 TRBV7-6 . CASSLGLRRETQYF
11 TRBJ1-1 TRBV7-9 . CASRENTEAFF
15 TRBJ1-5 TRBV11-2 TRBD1 CASSVTGNSNQPQHF
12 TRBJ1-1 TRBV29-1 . CSGRGKGSEAFF
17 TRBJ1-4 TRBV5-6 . CASSLGQGGLFNEKLFF
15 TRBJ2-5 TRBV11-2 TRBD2 CASGRLAGAQETQYF
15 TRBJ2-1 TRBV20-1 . CSASPLLPPYNEQFF
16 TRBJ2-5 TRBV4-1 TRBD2 CASSQTSGDNQETQYF
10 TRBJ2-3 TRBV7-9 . CASTGDTQYF
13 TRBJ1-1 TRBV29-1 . CSAEGRGGTEAFF
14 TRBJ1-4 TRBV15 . CATRWGRINEKRFF
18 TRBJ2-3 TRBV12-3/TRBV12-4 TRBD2 CASSLDLLAGMSTDTQYF
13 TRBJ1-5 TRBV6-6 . CASSYDSRQSQHF
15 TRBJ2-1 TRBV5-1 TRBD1 CASSLQGQGLNEQFF
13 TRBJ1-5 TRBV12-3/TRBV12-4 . CASMFVGSQPQHF
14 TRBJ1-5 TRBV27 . CASSLGADNQPQHF
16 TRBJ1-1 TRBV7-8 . CASSPTSETGGGDAFF
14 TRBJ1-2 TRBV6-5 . CASSSGPGTGGYTF
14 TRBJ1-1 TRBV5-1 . CASSPRGANTEAFF
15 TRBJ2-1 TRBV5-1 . CASSLAQDSYNEQFF
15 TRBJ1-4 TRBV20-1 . CSARDQFRGSEKLFF
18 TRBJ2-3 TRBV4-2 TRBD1 CASSQALRQGRETDTQYF
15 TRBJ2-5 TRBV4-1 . CASRHMDSAWETQYF
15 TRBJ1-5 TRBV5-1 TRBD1 CASSLSGTGGQPQHF
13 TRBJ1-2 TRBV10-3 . CAISEEGLYGYTF
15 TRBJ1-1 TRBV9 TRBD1 CASSVEPQGATEAFF
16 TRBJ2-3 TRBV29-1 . CSVVGPGTAPWGTQYF
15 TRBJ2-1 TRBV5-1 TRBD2 CASSLGSSGDSEQFF
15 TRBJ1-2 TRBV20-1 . CSARDWADQNYGYTF
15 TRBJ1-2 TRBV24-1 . CATSDSQVECYGYTF
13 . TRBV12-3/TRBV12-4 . CASSRLEGETQYF
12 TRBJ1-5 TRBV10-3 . CAFSEGYQPQHF
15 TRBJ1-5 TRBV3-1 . CASSQEAGRTQPQHF
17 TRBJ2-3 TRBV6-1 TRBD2 CASRNRLAGGGSDTQYF
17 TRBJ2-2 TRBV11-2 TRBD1 CASSPGQTGSNTGELFF
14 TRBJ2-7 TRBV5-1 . CASSSKTPSYEQYF